The 19 T cell receptor beta chains reported below all come from one sample, sequenced in a study of shared clonotypes between healthy human individuals. Measured with immunoSEQ multiplex PCR; TCRdb has only the in-frame clones, and not every one. The sample holds 450,000 to 600,000 clones, 60% to 85% seen once. Sequencing was done on a sample of PBMCs. The receptors derive from a woman in her thirties or forties in good health. Some clones in this sample may be carry-over from other donors' samples.

The chain uses TRBV7-2 and TRBJ2-2; 12 nucleotides align to TRBD2. V shed 1 base, J shed 6 bases, and the junction held 3 bases outside the gene matches. This CDR3 contains 16 residues. Looked up from germline, CDR1 is SGHTA and CDR2 is FQGNSA. The CDR3 DNA sequence: TGTGCCAGCAGCTTAGGGACTAGCGGGGTCCCCGGGGAGCTGTTTTTT. Protein product: CASSLGTSGVPGELFF.

As concerns this clone: The sample contains more than one DNA sequence encoding this CDR3. The gene calls are TRBV28 and TRBJ1-3; a possible D gene is TRBD1 (5 bases). Trimming removed 1 base from V and 4 bases from J, with 8 bases in between. CDR1 and CDR2 (germline): MDHEN, SYDVKM. The CDR3 runs 14 residues. CDR3 nucleotide sequence: TGTGCCAGCAGTTTATCCGCAGGGGGAAACACCATATATTTT. Its protein product is CASSLSAGGNTIYF. The full variable domain, its missing parts supplied by reference TRBV28 and TRBJ1-3, is DVKVTQSSRYLVKRTGEKVFLECVQDMDHENMFWYRQDPGLGLRLIYFSYDVKMKEKGDIPEGYSVSREKKERFSLILESASTNQTSMYLCASSLSAGGNTIYFGEGSWLTVV.

V and J are TRBV2 and TRBJ2-3, with 8 positions matching TRBD2. V gave up 6 bases and J gave up 1 base; unmatched junction bases: 6. The length of the CDR3 is 15 residues. The germline gives CDR1 SNHLY, CDR2 FYNNEI. The CDR3 DNA is TGTGCCAGCAGACGACTCGGGGGGGGCACAGATACGCAGTATTTT. It codes for CASRRLGGGTDTQYF.

Worth noting for this clone: Additional DNA sequences in this sample encode the identical CDR3. The rearrangement joins TRBV6-6 to TRBJ1-1; no firm D call. The CDR3 has 14 amino acids. Trimming shortened V by 0 bases and J by 0 bases, and 5 bases separated the two germline ends. Germline CDR1 is MNHNY and CDR2 is SVGAGI (reference sequence). CDR3 residues: CASSYSGVNTEAFF. The CDR3 nucleotides are TGTGCCAGCAGTTACTCTGGGGTGAACACTGAAGCTTTCTTT.

The CDR3 nucleotides read TGTGCCAGCTCACTCGACAGGGGGCAGCTCGCTGGGGCCAACGTCCTGACTTTC. Amino acids: CASSLDRGQLAGANVLTF. The V and J genes are TRBV18 and TRBJ2-6, with 10 positions matching TRBD1. Germline values: CDR1 KGHSH, CDR2 LQKENI. V shed 4 bases and J 2 bases; nucleotides not matched to a gene: 8. This CDR3 contains 18 residues.

V and J are TRBV27 and TRBJ1-3; unclear D gene. CDR1 and CDR2 (germline): MNHEY, SMNVEV (reference sequence). The CDR3 covers 13 residues. The V end was cut by 2 bases, the J end by 2 bases, with 4 bases between. The CDR3 region is CASSLRAGNTIYF. For the CDR3, the DNA is TGTGCCAGCAGTTTACGTGCTGGAAACACCATATATTTT.

This clone was observed at least ten times. This chain joins TRBV6-6 and TRBJ2-1; 7 bases align to TRBD2. Germline V gene lookup returns CDR1 MNHNY and CDR2 SVGAGI (reference sequence). This CDR3 has 15 residues. Trimming removed 0 bases from V and 3 bases from J; junction bases left unmatched: 2. The CDR3: CASSYSGGGYNEQFF. The CDR3 region has the DNA TGTGCCAGCAGTTACTCTGGCGGGGGCTACAATGAGCAGTTCTTC.

The chain combines TRBV6-5 with TRBJ2-2; 9 bases match TRBD1. The CDR3 is 15 amino acids. The V and J ends lost 6 bases and 9 bases, in that order; junction bases with no gene match: 11. Germline CDR1 MNHEY, CDR2 SVGAGI. The CDR3, as DNA: TGTGCCAGCAGAAAGGGGACAGGGAGTCTCCGGGAGCTGTTTTTT. It codes for CASRKGTGSLRELFF.

CDR3 sequence reads: CASSYGLTATDTQYF. The CDR3 nucleotides read TGTGCCAGCAGTTACGGTCTGACTGCTACAGATACGCAGTATTTT. This chain connects TRBV6-6 to TRBJ2-3; no firm D call. Germline V gene sequence: CDR1 MNHNY, CDR2 SVGAGI (reference sequence). V was shortened by 2 bases and J by 3 bases, with 12 bases between the two germline ends. The CDR3 sequence is 15 residues long.

In its sample, this clone was seen many times. Other DNA sequences of this sample code for an identical CDR3. The chain combines TRBV2 with TRBJ2-2; no firm D call. The V and J ends lost 3 bases and 3 bases respectively, with 14 bases between them. This CDR3 contains 16 residues. The germline V gene has CDR1 SNHLY and CDR2 FYNNEI. The CDR3 nucleotides read TGTGCCAGCAGTGATCGGGCATATGGGGACACCGGGGAGCTGTTTTTT. It codes for CASSDRAYGDTGELFF. The full variable domain, completed using reference TRBV2 and TRBJ2-2, is EPEVTQTPSHQVTQMGQEVILRCVPISNHLYFYWYRQILGQKVEFLVSFYNNEISEKSEIFDDQFSVERPDGSNFTLKIRSTKLEDSAMYFCASSDRAYGDTGELFFGEGSRLTVL.

This chain connects TRBV7-2 to TRBJ2-3; D unclear. The CDR3 is 14 amino acids. The V gene's germline CDR1 is SGHTA and CDR2 FQGNSA. Trimming pared 6 bases from V and 5 bases from J, leaving 15 bases between. CDR3 in amino acids: CASSLDGMGDTQYF. The CDR3 DNA reads TGTGCCAGCAGTTTGGATGGCATGGGAGATACGCAGTATTTT.

The chain employs TRBV7-8 and TRBJ2-3; D not certain. This CDR3 region has 15 residues. Germline assignment: CDR1 SGHVS and CDR2 FQNEAQ. Trimming took 1 base from V and 2 from J, leaving 10 bases between them. The CDR3 sequence: CASSLGGVTTDTQYF. In nucleotides, the CDR3 is TGTGCCAGCAGCTTAGGAGGCGTCACCACAGATACGCAGTATTTT.

This clone was counted a few times. The V and J genes are TRBV7-9 and TRBJ2-5; no firm D call. This CDR3 has 13 amino acids. Per germline, CDR1 SEHNR and CDR2 FQNEAQ (reference sequence). Between the trimmed V and J ends, which lost 3 bases and 3 bases, there was a span of 8 bases. CDR3 protein: CASSFRQEETQYF. DNA for the CDR3: TGTGCCAGCAGCTTCAGGCAGGAAGAGACCCAGTACTTC.

V gene TRBV11-2 combines with J gene TRBJ2-7; 8 bases are a match to TRBD2. The length of the CDR3 is 15 residues. The V and J ends lost 2 bases and 0 bases, in that order; junction bases with no gene match: 3. The V gene's germline CDR1 is SGHAT and CDR2 FQNNGV. The CDR3 coding sequence is TGTGCCAGCAGCTTACGGGAGGGGGGCTCCTACGAGCAGTACTTC. It specifies CASSLREGGSYEQYF. The full variable domain, in which reference TRBV11-2 and TRBJ2-7 provide the parts outside the CDR3, is EAGVAQSPRYKIIEKRQSVAFWCNPISGHATLYWYQQILGQGPKLLIQFQNNGVVDDSQLPKDRFSAERLKGVDSTLKIQPAKLEDSAVYLCASSLREGGSYEQYFGPGTRLTVT.

The genes are TRBV11-2 and TRBJ1-5; D is undetermined. Germline V gives CDR1 SGHAT, CDR2 FQNNGV. The CDR3 is made up of 15 amino acids. Trimming cost V 2 bases and J 2 bases, with 10 bases left between them. CDR3 region: CASSLTRTGNQPQHF. CDR3 nucleotides: TGTGCCAGCAGCTTAACGAGGACTGGCAATCAGCCCCAGCATTTT.

Written as DNA, the CDR3 is TGCAGCGTTGTGGGTGGGGTAGGGGGGATAAACACTGAAGCTTTCTTT. This sequence encodes CSVVGGVGGINTEAFF. The chain couples TRBV29-1 to TRBJ1-1, with a possible D match to TRBD1 (6 bases). The CDR3 sequence is 16 residues long. The germline gives CDR1 SQVTM, CDR2 ANQGSEA. Trimming removed 4 bases at V and 2 bases at J, with 20 bases between.

The chain carries TRBV5-1 and TRBJ2-7; 7 bases line up with TRBD1. Germline V gene sequence: CDR1 SGHRS, CDR2 YFSETQ. J gave up 4 bases and V 1 base, and 11 bases lay outside the gene matches. This CDR3 region has 16 residues. As DNA, the CDR3 is TGCGCCAGCAGCTTGTTCGAGGGGACAGCCTCATACGAGCAGTACTTC. It yields the protein CASSLFEGTASYEQYF. Combining the CDR3 with reference TRBV5-1 and TRBJ2-7 gives the whole variable domain KAGVTQTPRYLIKTRGQQVTLSCSPISGHRSVSWYQQTPGQGLQFLFEYFSETQRNKGNFPGRFSGRQFSNSRSEMNVSTLELGDSALYLCASSLFEGTASYEQYFGPGTRLTVT.

The V and J genes are TRBV27 and TRBJ2-3; D may be TRBD2 (6 bases). The ends were cut back, 2 bases at V and 0 bases at J, with 9 bases in the middle. From germline, CDR1 is MNHEY and CDR2 SMNVEV (reference sequence). This CDR3 contains 15 residues. CDR3: CASSLGGTSTDTQYF. For the CDR3, the DNA is TGTGCCAGCAGTTTAGGCGGGACGAGCACAGATACGCAGTATTTT.

This chain uses TRBV5-6 with TRBJ2-2; 11 bases line up with TRBD2. V was clipped by 2 bases and J by 5 bases; unmatched bases: 2. The CDR3 length is 15 residues. The V gene's germline CDR1 is SGHDT and CDR2 YYEEEE. In DNA, the CDR3 is TGTGCCAGCAGCTTAATAGCGGGAGGGACCGGGGAGCTGTTTTTT. This encodes CASSLIAGGTGELFF. Full variable domain (missing parts from reference TRBV5-6 and TRBJ2-2): DAGVTQSPTHLIKTRGQQVTLRCSPKSGHDTVSWYQQALGQGPQFIFQYYEEEERQRGNFPDRFSGHQFPNYSSELNVNALLLGDSALYLCASSLIAGGTGELFFGEGSRLTVL.